The following is a T cell receptor beta chain sequence with its context. Germline CDR1 and CDR2: SEHNR and FQNEAQ (reference sequence). Trimming removed 1 base from V and 2 bases from J; junction bases left unmatched: 2. The CDR3 has 15 amino acids. This sample stems from a study of blood T cell repertoires in COVID-19. The method was immunoSEQ multiplex PCR; TCRdb's version includes in-frame clones alone and lacks a portion of them. The sample lists a few hundred thousand clones; 88% were seen once. The sequenced material came from PBMCs or T cells enriched from blood (not recorded which). The rearrangement joins TRBV7-9 to TRBJ2-5; TRBD1 aligns across 9 bases. The source of this sequence is a woman aged 18-29 years who had been exposed to COVID-19. The DNA for the CDR3 is TGTGCCAGCAGCTTAGGGGACAGGGCACAAGAGACCCAGTACTTC. Residues: CASSLGDRAQETQYF.